Described below is a single T cell receptor beta chain sequence and its context. Its antigen is as yet unknown. Relative to the germline gene, one junction end is altered; a read error may explain this. This sample was taken from a study of CD8+CD57+ T cells in acquired aplastic anemia. Genomic DNA, serving as template, underwent TCR beta VDJ and CDR3 profiling. MiXCR was run by TCRdb on the reads, yielding one entry per CDR3 protein. The table lists some 410,000 distinct CDR3 sequences, just under 70% of them singletons, with 4% in the top ten. Notes on the study in general: Patients and controls had in common twenty-nine CD8+ CDR3 sequences. The study found no significant CD8+ Simpson's diversity difference between patients and controls.

Sequencing used sorted CD4+, CD8+, or CD8+CD57+ T cells (not recorded which) from PBMCs. The sequence came from a human donor in good health, serving as a control.

The CDR3 region is CSVGLAGGTDEQYF. The CDR3 DNA is TGCAGTGTTGGACTAGCGGGGGGCACAGACGAGCAGTACTTC. The chain carries TRBV29-1 and TRBJ2-7; 14 bases map to TRBD2. In germline, CDR1 is SQVTM, CDR2 ANQGSEA. The CDR3 spans 14 residues.